This entry concerns a single T cell receptor beta chain. Its antigen remains unidentified. The sample comes from a study of cytomegalovirus exposure and HLA in healthy donors. Study overall: Sequencing of about 179 million T cells in an earlier analysis found 100 million to 140 million unique TCR beta sequences. Whole-study results and caveats: It was confirmed in vitro that three of the CMV-associated chains were specific for CMV antigens. Later analysis reportedly placed an Asian-associated ancestry cluster below the roughly 630-donor mean in N-insertions.

Germline V gives CDR1 SNHLY, CDR2 FYNNEI. Trimming shortened V by 2 bases and J by 5 bases, and 18 bases separated the two germline ends. The CDR3 consists of 16 residues. Primers: 60 Vbeta forward and 13 Jbeta reverse. Per the original data handling: Counted up in a later analysis, unique TCR beta chains came to about 83 million, with around 12 million shared. Some clones are missing from TCRdb's copy, which holds only in-frame ones; the method was immunoSEQ multiplex PCR. The V and J calls and clone size are taken from that table; D and trimming were inferred from the DNA. Of roughly 86,000 clones listed, 50% to 75% are singletons.

The clonotype originates from a man aged 30-40 years in good health and CMV-seronegative. The chain employs TRBV2 and TRBJ2-5, with D possibly TRBD2 on 6 matching bases. The material sequenced was PBMCs. The CDR3 here is CASSEMAGPTGETQYF. CDR3 nucleotides: TGTGCCAGCAGTGAAATGGCGGGACCGACCGGGGAGACCCAGTACTTC.